Listed here are 13 T cell receptor beta chains from one sample, sequenced in a study of shared clonotypes between healthy human individuals. Naive CD8 isolation took CD45RO-negative cells positively selected for CCR7 and excluded terminally differentiated effector memory CD45RA+ cells. Some clones are missing from TCRdb's copy, which holds only in-frame ones; the method was immunoSEQ multiplex PCR. In the table there are about 2.2 million clones, around 95% of which are singletons. Sequences were obtained from naive CD8+ T cells from PBMCs. The receptors were gathered from a man younger than 35 in good health. Some clones in this sample may be carry-over from other donors' samples.

CDR3 loop: CASANYRQGNQPQHF. In nucleotides, the CDR3 is TGTGCCAGCGCTAATTACCGACAGGGGAATCAGCCCCAGCATTTT. V gene TRBV6-6 combines with J gene TRBJ1-5; 8 bases fit TRBD1. Looked up from germline, CDR1 is MNHNY and CDR2 is SVGAGI (reference sequence). The trim removed 8 bases at V and 4 bases at J, leaving 10 bases unmatched. The CDR3 has 15 amino acids.

The chain recombines TRBV5-5 with TRBJ1-1, with D maybe TRBD1 (5 bases). The CDR3 is 15 amino acids. The ends were cut back, 0 bases at V and 4 bases at J, with 13 bases in the middle. CDR1 and CDR2 (germline): SGHKS, YYEKEE (reference sequence). For the CDR3, the DNA is TGTGCCAGCAGCTTGGCCGCAGTCAGGGTCACTGAAGCTTTCTTT. Its translation is CASSLAAVRVTEAFF.

Comment on this clone: Other DNA variants within this sample encode the same CDR3. DNA for the CDR3: TGTGCCAGCAGTTTATTGGGGCAGGGGGGCGAGCAGTACTTC. Protein: CASSLLGQGGEQYF. This rearrangement joins TRBV28 to TRBJ2-7; D might be TRBD1 (7 bases). Trimming stripped 1 base from V and 6 bases from J, with 13 bases between. The CDR3 length is 14 residues. Germline V gene lookup returns CDR1 MDHEN and CDR2 SYDVKM.

The rearrangement uses TRBV15 and TRBJ2-3; TRBD2 matches at 9 bases. The CDR3 extends over 17 amino acids. Germline trimming cut 1 base from V and 4 bases from J; bases unmatched to any gene: 9. In germline, CDR1 is LNHNV, CDR2 YYDKDF (reference sequence). CDR3 sequence reads: CATSRVSSGRPPDTQYF. The CDR3 nucleotides are TGTGCCACCAGCAGAGTATCCAGCGGGAGGCCCCCAGATACGCAGTATTTT. Full variable domain (missing parts from reference TRBV15 and TRBJ2-3): DAMVIQNPRYQVTQFGKPVTLSCSQTLNHNVMYWYQQKSSQAPKLLFHYYDKDFNNEADTPDNFQSRRPNTSFCFLDIRSPGLGDTAMYLCATSRVSSGRPPDTQYFGPGTRLTVL.

This clone was recorded once. The chain joins TRBV7-3 to TRBJ2-7; 7 nucleotides agree with TRBD2. Germline CDR1 is SGHTA and CDR2 is FQGTGA. Trimming at V came to 2 bases and at J to 4 bases, leaving 8 bases not matched to a gene. The CDR3 has 15 residues. As DNA, the CDR3 is TGTGCCAGCAGCTTAGGGAGGGACGGAAGATACGAGCAGTACTTC. Its protein is CASSLGRDGRYEQYF.

This chain links TRBV5-6 with TRBJ2-2, with D unresolved. Trimming shortened V by 0 bases and J by 5 bases, and 11 bases separated the two germline ends. Per the germline V gene, CDR1 is SGHDT and CDR2 is YYEEEE. The length of the CDR3 is 15 residues. The CDR3 coding sequence is TGTGCCAGCAGCTTGGCGGGCGTTGTGACCGGGGAGCTGTTTTTT. Translation: CASSLAGVVTGELFF.

V usage is TRBV4-1 and J usage is TRBJ1-5; D may be TRBD1 (5 bases). Trimming pared 0 bases from V and 2 bases from J, leaving 11 bases between. CDR3 length equals 16 residues. Germline-derived CDR1 and CDR2 are MGHRA and YSYEKL. The CDR3 DNA reads as TGCGCCAGCAGCCAAGAAAGGGGCAGGGGCAATCAGCCCCAGCATTTT. Its translation is CASSQERGRGNQPQHF.

The chain uses TRBV30 and TRBJ2-1; D is unresolved. V dropped 3 bases and J dropped 4 bases, with 19 bases sitting between them. The CDR3 sequence is 16 residues long. From germline, CDR1 is GTSNPN and CDR2 SVGIG (reference sequence). The CDR3 loop is CAWRTNSRPPYNEQFF. DNA of the CDR3: TGTGCCTGGAGAACGAACTCCCGTCCCCCGTACAATGAGCAGTTCTTC.

This sequence joins TRBV12-5 and TRBJ2-7; D gene unclear. The CDR3 length is 12 residues. The germline V gene encodes CDR1 LGHNT and CDR2 FRNRAP. V lost 2 bases, J lost 4 bases, and 6 bases lay in between. The CDR3 DNA reads TGTGCTAGTGGTTTGAATGTTTACGAGCAGTACTTC. This sequence encodes CASGLNVYEQYF.

This rearrangement joins TRBV7-9 to TRBJ2-1, with TRBD2 matching 9 bases. From germline, CDR1 is SEHNR and CDR2 FQNEAQ (reference sequence). There are 17 residues in the CDR3. J gave up 0 bases and V 5 bases, and 8 bases lay outside the gene matches. In DNA, the CDR3 is TGTGCCAGCAGCCTCCGGACTAGCGAGAGCTCCTACAATGAGCAGTTCTTC. This translates into CASSLRTSESSYNEQFF.

V and J are TRBV7-9 and TRBJ2-7; D tentatively fits TRBD1 or TRBD2 (5 bases each). Trimming removed 1 base from V and 1 base from J, with 14 bases in between. The CDR3 sequence is 16 residues long. Germline V gives CDR1 SEHNR, CDR2 FQNEAQ (reference sequence). CDR3 DNA: TGTGCCAGCAGCTTAGGGGGGTCAACTGGGTCCTACGAGCAGTACTTC. It specifies CASSLGGSTGSYEQYF.

V and J are TRBV5-1 and TRBJ2-1; 11 nucleotides align to TRBD2. Germline V gene lookup returns CDR1 SGHRS and CDR2 YFSETQ. The CDR3 totals 17 residues. After removal of 4 bases from V and 8 bases from J, the junction contained 14 bases not matched to a gene. The chain's CDR3 is CASSRPGTSGRADEQFF. In nucleotides, the CDR3 is TGCGCCAGCAGCCGTCCCGGGACTAGCGGTCGGGCGGATGAGCAGTTCTTC.

This CDR3 reads CATSSLAGVRETQYF. CDR3 DNA: TGTGCCACCAGCAGTCTAGCGGGAGTTCGGGAGACCCAGTACTTC. This chain joins TRBV15 and TRBJ2-5, with 10 nucleotides matching TRBD2. The V segment lost 3 bases and the J segment 5 bases; nucleotides outside the gene matches: 6. CDR1 LNHNV and CDR2 YYDKDF come from the germline V gene (reference sequence). This CDR3 has 15 amino acids.